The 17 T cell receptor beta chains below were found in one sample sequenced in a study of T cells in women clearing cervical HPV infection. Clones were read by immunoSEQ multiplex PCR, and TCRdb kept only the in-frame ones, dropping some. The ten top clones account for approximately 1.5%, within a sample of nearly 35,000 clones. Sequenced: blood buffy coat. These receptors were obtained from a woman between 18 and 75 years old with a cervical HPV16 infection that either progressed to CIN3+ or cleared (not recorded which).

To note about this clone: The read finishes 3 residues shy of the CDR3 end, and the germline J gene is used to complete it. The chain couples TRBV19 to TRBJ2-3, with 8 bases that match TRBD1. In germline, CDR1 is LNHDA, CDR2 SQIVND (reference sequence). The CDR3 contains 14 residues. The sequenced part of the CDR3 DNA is TGTGCCAGTTGCGACAGGGGAGGTAATCAGCCG. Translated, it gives CASCDRGGNQP. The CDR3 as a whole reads CASCDRGGNQPQYF. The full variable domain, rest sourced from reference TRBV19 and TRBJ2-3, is DGGITQSPKYLFRKEGQNVTLSCEQNLNHDAMYWYRQDPGQGLRLIYYSQIVNDFQKGDIAEGYSVSREKKESFPLTVTSAQKNPTAFYLCASCDRGGNQPQYFGPGTRLTVL.

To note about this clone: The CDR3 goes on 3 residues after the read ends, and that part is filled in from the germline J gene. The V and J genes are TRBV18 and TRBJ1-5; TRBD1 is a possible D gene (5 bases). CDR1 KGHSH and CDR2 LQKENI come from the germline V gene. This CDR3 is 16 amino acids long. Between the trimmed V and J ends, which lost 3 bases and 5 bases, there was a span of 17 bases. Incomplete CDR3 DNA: TGTGCCAGCTCACCTCGGACACTCGGTACCGATCAGCCC. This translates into CASSPRTLGTDQP. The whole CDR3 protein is CASSPRTLGTDQPQHF.

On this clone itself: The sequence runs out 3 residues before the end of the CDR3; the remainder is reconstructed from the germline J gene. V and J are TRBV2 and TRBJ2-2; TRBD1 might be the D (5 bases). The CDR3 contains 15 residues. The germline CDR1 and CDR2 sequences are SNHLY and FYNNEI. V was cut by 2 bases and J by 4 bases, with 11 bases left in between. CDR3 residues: CASSESQGFTGELFF. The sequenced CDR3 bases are TGTGCCAGCAGTGAATCCCAGGGTTTCACCGGGGAG.

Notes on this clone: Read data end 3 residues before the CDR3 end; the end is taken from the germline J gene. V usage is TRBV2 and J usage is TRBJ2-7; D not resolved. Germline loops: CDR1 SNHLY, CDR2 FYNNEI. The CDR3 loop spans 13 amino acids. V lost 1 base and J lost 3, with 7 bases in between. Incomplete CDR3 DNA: TGTGCCAGCAGTGAAGACAGACGCTACGAG. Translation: CASSEDRRYE. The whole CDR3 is CASSEDRRYEQYF. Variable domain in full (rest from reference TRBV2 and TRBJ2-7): EPEVTQTPSHQVTQMGQEVILRCVPISNHLYFYWYRQILGQKVEFLVSFYNNEISEKSEIFDDQFSVERPDGSNFTLKIRSTKLEDSAMYFCASSEDRRYEQYFGPGTRLTVT.

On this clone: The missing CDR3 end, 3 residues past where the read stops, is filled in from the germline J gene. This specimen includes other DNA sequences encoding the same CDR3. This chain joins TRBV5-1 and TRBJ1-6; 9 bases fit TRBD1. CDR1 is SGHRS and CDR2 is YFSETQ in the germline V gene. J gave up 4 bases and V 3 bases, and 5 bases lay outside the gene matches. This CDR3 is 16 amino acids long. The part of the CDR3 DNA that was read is TGCGCCAGCAGCTCAAGTGGACAGGGGTATAATTCACCC. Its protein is CASSSSGQGYNSP. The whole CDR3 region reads CASSSSGQGYNSPLHF. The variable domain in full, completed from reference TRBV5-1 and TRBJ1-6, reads KAGVTQTPRYLIKTRGQQVTLSCSPISGHRSVSWYQQTPGQGLQFLFEYFSETQRNKGNFPGRFSGRQFSNSRSEMNVSTLELGDSALYLCASSSSGQGYNSPLHFGNGTRLTVT.

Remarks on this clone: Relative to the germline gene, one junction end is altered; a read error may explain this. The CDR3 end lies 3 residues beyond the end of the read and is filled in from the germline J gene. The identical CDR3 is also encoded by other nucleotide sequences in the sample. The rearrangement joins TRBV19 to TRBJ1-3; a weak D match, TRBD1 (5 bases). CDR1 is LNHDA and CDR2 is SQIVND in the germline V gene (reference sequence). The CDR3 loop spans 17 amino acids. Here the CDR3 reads CASSMFVDRISGNTIYF. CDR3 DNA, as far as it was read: TGTGCCAGTAGTATGTTTGTCGACAGAATCTCTGGAAACACT. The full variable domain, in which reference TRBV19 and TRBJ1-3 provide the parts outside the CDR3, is DGGITQSPKYLFRKEGQNVTLSCEQNLNHDAMYWYRQDPGQGLRLIYYSQIVNDFQKGDIAEGYSVSREKKESFPLTVTSAQKNPTAFYLCASSMFVDRISGNTIYFGEGSWLTVV.

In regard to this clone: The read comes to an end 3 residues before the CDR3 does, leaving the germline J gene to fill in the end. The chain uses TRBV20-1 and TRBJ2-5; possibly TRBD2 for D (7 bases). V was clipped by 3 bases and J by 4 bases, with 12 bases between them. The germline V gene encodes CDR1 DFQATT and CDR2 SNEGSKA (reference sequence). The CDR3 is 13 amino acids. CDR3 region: CSARGAGAETQYF. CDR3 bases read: TGCAGTGCTAGGGGGGCGGGAGCAGAGACC.

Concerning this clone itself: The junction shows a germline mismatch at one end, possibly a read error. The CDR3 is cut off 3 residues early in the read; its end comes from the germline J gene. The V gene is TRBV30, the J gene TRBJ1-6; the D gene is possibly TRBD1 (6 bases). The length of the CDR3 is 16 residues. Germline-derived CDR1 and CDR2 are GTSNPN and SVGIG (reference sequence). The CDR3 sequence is CAGHVQGGSYNLPLHF. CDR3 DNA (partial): TGTGCCGGCCATGTACAGGGTGGCTCCTATAATTTACCC. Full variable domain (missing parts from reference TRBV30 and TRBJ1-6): SQTIHQWPATLVQPVGSPLSLECTVEGTSNPNLYWYRQAAGRGLQLLFYSVGIGQISSEVPQNLSASRPQDRQFILSSKKLLLSDSGFYLCAGHVQGGSYNLPLHFGNGTRLTVT.

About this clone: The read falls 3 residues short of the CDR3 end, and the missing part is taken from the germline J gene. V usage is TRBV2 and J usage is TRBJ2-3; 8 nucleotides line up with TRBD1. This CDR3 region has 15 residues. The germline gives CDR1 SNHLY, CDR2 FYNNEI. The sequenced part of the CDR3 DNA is TGTGCCAGCAGCTCCGACAGGGGTCCCCAAGAGACG. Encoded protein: CASSSDRGPQET. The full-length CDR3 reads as CASSSDRGPQETQYF.

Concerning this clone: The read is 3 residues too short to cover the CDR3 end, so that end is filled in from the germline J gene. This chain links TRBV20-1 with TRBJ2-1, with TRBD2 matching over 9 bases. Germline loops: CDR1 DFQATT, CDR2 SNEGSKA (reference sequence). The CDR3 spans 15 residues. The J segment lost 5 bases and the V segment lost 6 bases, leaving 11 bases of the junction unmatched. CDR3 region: CSASPGLAYHNEQFF. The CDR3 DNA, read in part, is TGCAGTGCGTCTCCGGGACTAGCATATCACAATGAG.

Incomplete CDR3 DNA: TGCAGTGCTAGAGATCCCAGGACAGGCCGCACAGATACG. This translates into CSARDPRTGRTDT. The whole CDR3 sequence is CSARDPRTGRTDTQYF. The rearrangement uses TRBV20-1 and TRBJ2-3, with TRBD1 matching over 7 bases. The read is 3 residues too short to cover the CDR3 end, so that end is filled in from the germline J gene. Germline-derived CDR1 and CDR2 are DFQATT and SNEGSKA (reference sequence). The CDR3 sequence is 16 residues long. V dropped 0 bases and J dropped 1; count of bases not matched to a gene: 7.

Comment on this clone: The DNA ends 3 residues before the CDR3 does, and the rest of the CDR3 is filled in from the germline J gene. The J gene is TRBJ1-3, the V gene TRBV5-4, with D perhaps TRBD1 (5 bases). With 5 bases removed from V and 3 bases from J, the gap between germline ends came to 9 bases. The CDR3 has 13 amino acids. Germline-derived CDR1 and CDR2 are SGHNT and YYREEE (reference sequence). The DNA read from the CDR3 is TGTGCCAGCAGGTCAGGGAATGGAAACACC. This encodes CASRSGNGNT. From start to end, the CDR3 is CASRSGNGNTIYF.

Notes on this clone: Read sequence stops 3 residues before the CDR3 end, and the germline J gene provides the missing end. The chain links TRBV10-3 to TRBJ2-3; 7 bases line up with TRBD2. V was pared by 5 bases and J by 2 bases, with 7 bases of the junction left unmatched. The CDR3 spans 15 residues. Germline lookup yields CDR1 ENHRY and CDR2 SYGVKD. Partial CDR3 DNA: TGTGCCATCAGTTCGGCTAGCGGAAACACAGATACG. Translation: CAISSASGNTDT. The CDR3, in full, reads CAISSASGNTDTQYF.

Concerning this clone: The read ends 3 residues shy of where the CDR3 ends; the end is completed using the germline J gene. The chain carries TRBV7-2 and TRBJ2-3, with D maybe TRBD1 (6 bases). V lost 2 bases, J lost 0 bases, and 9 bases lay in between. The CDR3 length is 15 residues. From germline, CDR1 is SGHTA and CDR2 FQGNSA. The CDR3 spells CASSLTGHSTDTQYF. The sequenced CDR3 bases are TGTGCCAGCAGCTTAACGGGACACAGCACAGATACG.

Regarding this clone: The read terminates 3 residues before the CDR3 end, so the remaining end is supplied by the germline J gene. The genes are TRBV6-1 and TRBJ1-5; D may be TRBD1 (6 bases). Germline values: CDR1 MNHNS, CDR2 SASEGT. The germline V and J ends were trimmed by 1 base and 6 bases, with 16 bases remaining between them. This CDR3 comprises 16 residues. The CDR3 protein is CASSEVGTGNGQPQHF. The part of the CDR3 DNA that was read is TGTGCCAGCAGTGAAGTAGGAACAGGGAATGGTCAGCCC.

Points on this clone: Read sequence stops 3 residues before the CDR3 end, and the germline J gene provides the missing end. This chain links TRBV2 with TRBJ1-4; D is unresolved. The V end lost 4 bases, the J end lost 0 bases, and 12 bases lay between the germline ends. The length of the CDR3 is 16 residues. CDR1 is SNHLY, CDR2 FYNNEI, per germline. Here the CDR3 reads CASSVNRFATNEKLFF. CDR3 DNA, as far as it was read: TGTGCCAGCAGTGTGAACAGATTTGCAACTAATGAAAAA.

The CDR3 spells CASSRGQDNSNQPQHF. Incomplete CDR3 DNA: TGTGCCAGCTCACGGGGACAGGATAATAGCAATCAGCCC. This chain joins TRBV18 and TRBJ1-5; TRBD1 agrees at 8 bases. The read finishes 3 residues shy of the CDR3 end, and the germline J gene is used to complete it. CDR3 length: 16 amino acids. The J segment lost 0 bases and the V segment lost 4 bases, leaving 5 bases of the junction unmatched. CDR1 is KGHSH and CDR2 is LQKENI in the germline V gene.